This T cell receptor beta chain is from a study of T cells in Graves' hyperthyroidism and ophthalmopathy. The PBMCs were taken from roughly 10 ml of fresh peripheral blood. Germline CDR1 is SGHKS and CDR2 is YYEKEE (reference sequence). Trimming took 2 bases from V and 9 from J, leaving 9 bases between them. The CDR3 spans 12 residues. Using RNA transcripts as the source, TCR beta CDR3 regions were amplified. TCR CDR3 underwent first-round RT-PCR with the HTBI primer set. Via MiXCR, TCRdb re-called the multiplex PCR reads, giving one row per CDR3 protein. This sample yields hundreds of thousands of distinct CDR3 sequences, of which more than 20% are seen a single time; around a third belongs to the top ten. This clonotype came up a few times.

The sequenced sample consisted of blood. The genes are TRBV5-5 and TRBJ2-1; D unclear. The origin of this receptor is a man under 40 with Graves' ophthalmopathy. CDR3: CASSLLGIEQFF. DNA for the CDR3: TGTGCCAGCAGCTTATTGGGAATTGAGCAGTTCTTC.